The 19 T cell receptor beta chains reported below all come from one sample, sequenced in a study of blood T cell repertoires in COVID-19. The table came from immunoSEQ multiplex PCR; TCRdb's copy has only in-frame clones and leaves some out. The sample lists some 40,000 clones; just under 70% were seen once. Sequencing was carried out using peripheral blood. The receptors were sampled from a man older than 75 with acute or convalescent COVID-19.

In DNA form, the CDR3 reads TGTGCCAGCAGCCAGGGGACCTACGAGCAGTACTTC. It specifies CASSQGTYEQYF. The chain combines TRBV6-5 with TRBJ2-7, with TRBD1 as a possible D gene (6 bases). The germline V and J ends were trimmed by 6 bases and 2 bases, with 8 bases remaining between them. CDR3 size: 12 residues. CDR1 MNHEY and CDR2 SVGAGI come from the germline V gene.

Worth noting for this clone: A read error may account for a junction end that differs from germline. The same CDR3 also results from other DNA sequences found in this sample. The gene calls are TRBV5-4 and TRBJ2-7; 8 bases map to TRBD1. Germline CDR1 and CDR2: SGHNT and YYREEE (reference sequence). The CDR3 is 14 amino acids. As DNA, the CDR3 is TGTGCCAGCAGCCCGGGACAGGACACCTATGAGCAGTACTTC. This encodes CASSPGQDTYEQYF.

This clone showed up just a few times. The V gene is TRBV7-2, the J gene TRBJ1-2, with 8 positions matching TRBD1. Germline V CDR1 and CDR2: SGHTA, FQGNSA. V was clipped by 4 bases and J by 0 bases; unmatched bases: 13. This CDR3 is built from 18 residues. The CDR3 sequence is CASSYRTGREHSNYGYTF. The CDR3 coding sequence is TGTGCCAGCAGCTATCGGACAGGGAGGGAGCACTCTAACTATGGCTACACCTTC.

The chain recombines TRBV4-1 with TRBJ2-7; D is possibly TRBD2 (6 bases). V shed 4 bases and J shed 3 bases, with 13 bases lying between them. Germline assignment: CDR1 MGHRA and CDR2 YSYEKL. The CDR3 is made up of 14 amino acids. CDR3 coding DNA: TGCGCCAGCAGCCCGGAGGGAGTGGACTACGAGCAGTACTTC. Amino acids: CASSPEGVDYEQYF.

V and J are TRBV19 and TRBJ2-2; TRBD1 is a possible D gene (6 bases). V was cut by 4 bases and J by 5 bases, with 17 bases left in between. From germline, CDR1 is LNHDA and CDR2 SQIVND (reference sequence). This CDR3 is built from 16 residues. CDR3 in amino acids: CASSNRAGMGTGELFF. The CDR3 bases are TGTGCCAGTAGTAACAGGGCCGGGATGGGGACCGGGGAGCTGTTTTTT.

As DNA, the CDR3 is TGTGCCAGCAGTGAAGGACAGGGTCGGAACACTGAAGCTTTCTTT. It codes for CASSEGQGRNTEAFF. The chain joins TRBV2 to TRBJ1-1, with 7 bases identical to TRBD1. Germline V gene lookup returns CDR1 SNHLY and CDR2 FYNNEI. The CDR3 totals 15 residues. V shed 1 base and J 1 base; nucleotides not matched to a gene: 3.

This clone is categorized as medium-sized (0.01 to 0.1%). The V gene is TRBV3-1 (or the pseudogene TRBV3-2), the J gene TRBJ2-2; 7 bases are shared with TRBD1. This CDR3 is built from 13 residues. The V gene end was trimmed by 4 bases and the J gene end by 6 bases; junction bases not matched to a gene: 2. Germline V gene lookup returns CDR1 LGHDT and CDR2 YNNKEL (reference sequence). CDR3 nucleotides: TGTGCCAGCAGCCGACAGGGAGCCGGGGAGCTGTTTTTT. Its protein product is CASSRQGAGELFF.

This chain links TRBV30 with TRBJ2-1; D might be TRBD2 (5 bases). CDR1 and CDR2 (germline): GTSNPN, SVGIG (reference sequence). V gave up 3 bases and J gave up 0 bases, with 12 bases separating them. The CDR3 sequence is 15 residues long. Written as DNA, the CDR3 is TGTGCCTGGAGGCTACTAGACCGCTCCTACAATGAGCAGTTCTTC. This encodes CAWRLLDRSYNEQFF.

This chain links TRBV6-6 with TRBJ2-7, with D maybe TRBD1 (7 bases). V was clipped by 6 bases and J by 4 bases, with 13 bases between them. The V gene's germline CDR1 is MNHNY and CDR2 SVGAGI (reference sequence). The CDR3 loop spans 13 amino acids. For the CDR3, the DNA is TGTGCCAGCAGATTACAGGGGAGGTACGAGCAGTACTTC. Amino acid sequence: CASRLQGRYEQYF.

The V gene is TRBV18, the J gene TRBJ2-3, with unresolved D. CDR1 KGHSH and CDR2 LQKENI come from the germline V gene. The V end lost 6 bases, the J end lost 4 bases, and 8 bases lay between the germline ends. The CDR3 spans 12 residues. As DNA, the CDR3 is TGTGCCAGCTCCCGGTTGGCAGATACGCAGTATTTT. Its protein product is CASSRLADTQYF.

This clone has just a few counts. The gene calls are TRBV9 and TRBJ1-4; the match to TRBD1 covers 8 bases. Germline V gene lookup returns CDR1 SGDLS and CDR2 YYNGEE. The junction had 8 bases not matched to a gene; V was cut back by 4 bases and J by 6 bases. The CDR3 has 15 amino acids. This CDR3 is CASSHPADRDEKLFF. CDR3 nucleotides: TGTGCCAGCAGCCACCCCGCGGACAGGGATGAAAAACTGTTTTTT. Complete variable domain (other parts from reference TRBV9 and TRBJ1-4): DSGVTQTPKHLITATGQRVTLRCSPRSGDLSVYWYQQSLDQGLQFLIQYYNGEERAKGNILERFSAQQFPDLHSELNLSSLELGDSALYFCASSHPADRDEKLFFGSGTQLSVL.

The chain combines TRBV7-6 with TRBJ2-7; 10 nucleotides align to TRBD2. CDR3 length: 14 residues. Germline-derived CDR1 and CDR2 are SGHVS and FNYEAQ. V shed 10 bases and J 3 bases; nucleotides not matched to a gene: 9. CDR3 in amino acids: CATRRASGSYEQYF. DNA for the CDR3: TGTGCCACCCGACGGGCTAGCGGGAGCTACGAGCAGTACTTC.

V is TRBV18 and J is TRBJ1-4; possibly TRBD1 for D (5 bases). Germline CDR1 and CDR2: KGHSH and LQKENI. The V gene lost 4 bases and the J gene lost 0 bases, with 12 bases spanning the gap. This CDR3 contains 16 residues. Here the CDR3 reads CASSRGGGSTNEKLFF. CDR3 coding DNA: TGTGCCAGCTCACGCGGTGGGGGGTCAACTAATGAAAAACTGTTTTTT.

A few counts support this clone. The rearrangement uses TRBV30 and TRBJ1-1, with 7 bases aligning to TRBD1. The length of the CDR3 is 13 residues. Per germline, CDR1 GTSNPN and CDR2 SVGIG (reference sequence). J gave up 6 bases and V 2 bases, and 6 bases lay outside the gene matches. Written as DNA, the CDR3 is TGTGCCTGGAGTCGACAGGGCGGCTCTGAAGCTTTCTTT. This gives the protein CAWSRQGGSEAFF.

This rearrangement joins TRBV3-1 (or the pseudogene TRBV3-2) to TRBJ2-2, with unresolved D. V was clipped by 5 bases and J by 8 bases, with 12 bases between them. Germline V lookup: CDR1 LGHDT, CDR2 YNNKEL (reference sequence). This CDR3 comprises 13 residues. The CDR3 DNA is TGTGCCAGCAGCTCTGAGGTTGGGGGGGAGCTGTTTTTT. It translates to CASSSEVGGELFF.

The V gene is TRBV6-4, the J gene TRBJ1-6; D unresolved. CDR3 length: 13 amino acids. V lost 3 bases and J 5 bases, leaving 5 bases between the germline ends. In germline, CDR1 is MRHNA, CDR2 SNTAGT. The CDR3 region is CASSEGDNSPLHF. As DNA, the CDR3 is TGTGCCAGCAGTGAGGGCGATAATTCACCCCTCCACTTT.

This chain links TRBV25-1 with TRBJ1-2; 8 bases agree with TRBD1. The CDR3 is made up of 14 amino acids. V dropped 2 bases and J dropped 8; count of bases not matched to a gene: 7. Germline lookup yields CDR1 MGHDK and CDR2 SYGVNS. CDR3 region: CASSETGGSAGYTF. The DNA for the CDR3 is TGTGCCAGCAGTGAAACAGGGGGTAGTGCGGGCTACACCTTC.

This chain connects TRBV12-5 to TRBJ1-1; D not resolved. The CDR3 spans 14 residues. The ends were cut back, 1 base at V and 1 base at J, with 7 bases in the middle. Germline assignment: CDR1 LGHNT and CDR2 FRNRAP. The CDR3 bases are TGTGCTAGTGGTTTGGGACATTCGAACACTGAAGCTTTCTTT. Its translation: CASGLGHSNTEAFF.

This chain joins TRBV30 and TRBJ1-1; D ambiguous. The CDR3 consists of 13 residues. Germline V lookup: CDR1 GTSNPN, CDR2 SVGIG (reference sequence). The V end was cut by 0 bases, the J end by 1 base, with 6 bases between. CDR3 nucleotides: TGTGCCTGGAGTGTATCGAGGAACACTGAAGCTTTCTTT. Protein sequence: CAWSVSRNTEAFF.